The 20 T cell receptor beta chains presented below share a single source sample, sequenced in a study of shared clonotypes between healthy human individuals. TCRdb's table, derived via immunoSEQ multiplex PCR, lists solely in-frame clones and lacks some. The table includes some 470,000 clones, 60% to 85% detected once. Sequences were obtained from PBMCs. The receptor source for this set is a woman aged 40 to 50 in good health. Some clones in this sample may be carry-over from other donors' samples.

The CDR3 protein is CASSLRAGTDTQYF. CDR3 DNA: TGCGCCAGCAGCCTGAGGGCAGGGACAGATACGCAGTATTTT. The chain employs TRBV5-1 and TRBJ2-3; D assignment may be TRBD1 or TRBD2 (5 bases each). The CDR3 sequence is 14 residues long. Germline CDR1 and CDR2: SGHRS and YFSETQ. The ends were cut back, 4 bases at V and 3 bases at J, with 12 bases in the middle.

The V and J genes are TRBV4-1 and TRBJ2-1; 7 nucleotides match TRBD1. This CDR3 has 16 amino acids. V was clipped by 3 bases and J by 7 bases; unmatched bases: 12. Germline loops: CDR1 MGHRA, CDR2 YSYEKL. CDR3 nucleotides: TGCGCCAGCAGCCACCCGACAGGGAAGAGGGGTAATGAGCAGTTCTTC. It is translated as CASSHPTGKRGNEQFF.

This clone showed up just a few times. J is TRBJ2-1 and V is TRBV2; 9 nucleotides align to TRBD2. The germline CDR1 and CDR2 sequences are SNHLY and FYNNEI. The trim removed 7 bases at V and 9 bases at J, leaving 13 bases unmatched. CDR3 size: 15 residues. The CDR3 reads CASKFGSGSYGEQFF. CDR3 coding DNA: TGTGCCAGCAAGTTCGGTAGCGGGAGTTATGGTGAGCAGTTCTTC. The full variable domain, its missing parts supplied by reference TRBV2 and TRBJ2-1, is EPEVTQTPSHQVTQMGQEVILRCVPISNHLYFYWYRQILGQKVEFLVSFYNNEISEKSEIFDDQFSVERPDGSNFTLKIRSTKLEDSAMYFCASKFGSGSYGEQFFGPGTRLTVL.

The chain is built from TRBV30 and TRBJ2-5, with D possibly being TRBD1 (5 bases). V lost 5 bases and J 2 bases, leaving 12 bases between the germline ends. Germline lookup yields CDR1 GTSNPN and CDR2 SVGIG (reference sequence). The CDR3 runs 13 residues. Here the CDR3 reads CAWGKTEQETQYF. The CDR3 region has the DNA TGTGCCTGGGGTAAGACAGAACAAGAGACCCAGTACTTC.

The chain recombines TRBV28 with TRBJ2-1; possible D gene TRBD2, 6 bases. Germline-derived CDR1 and CDR2 are MDHEN and SYDVKM. Trimming left V 7 bases short and J 15 bases short, with 16 bases between. There are 11 residues in the CDR3. The CDR3 region has the DNA TGTGCCAGCACCCTGCGGGGCCTTTCGTTCTTC. This encodes CASTLRGLSFF.

This clone was counted between two and nine times. The V and J genes are TRBV7-6 and TRBJ2-3; D not certain. V gave up 0 bases and J gave up 3 bases, with 13 bases separating them. The CDR3 length is 16 residues. Per germline, CDR1 SGHVS and CDR2 FNYEAQ. The CDR3 nucleotides are TGTGCCAGCAGCTTAGCGGAGCCCGCCGGGACAGATACGCAGTATTTT. Translation: CASSLAEPAGTDTQYF.

The J gene is TRBJ1-6, the V gene TRBV11-2; 8 bases are shared with TRBD1. V gave up 6 bases and J gave up 7 bases; unmatched junction bases: 8. CDR1 SGHAT and CDR2 FQNNGV come from the germline V gene. The CDR3 sequence is 15 residues long. CDR3 sequence reads: CASSLQGAENSPLHF. Here the CDR3 DNA reads TGTGCCAGCAGTCTTCAGGGGGCGGAAAATTCACCCCTCCACTTT.

V and J are TRBV11-2 and TRBJ1-3; tentatively, D is TRBD1 (5 bases). The germline V and J ends were trimmed by 5 bases and 8 bases, with 19 bases remaining between them. The CDR3 sequence is 15 residues long. CDR1 and CDR2 (germline): SGHAT, FQNNGV. CDR3 loop: CASSAGTRREYTIYF. CDR3 nucleotide sequence: TGTGCCAGCAGCGCCGGGACTCGAAGAGAATACACCATATATTTT.

This clone showed up just once. The V gene is TRBV7-6, the J gene TRBJ2-7; D not certain. This CDR3 region has 13 residues. The germline V gene has CDR1 SGHVS and CDR2 FNYEAQ. V was pared by 1 base and J by 4 bases, with 8 bases between. The CDR3 loop reads CASSLGSTYEQYF. In nucleotides, the CDR3 is TGTGCCAGCAGCTTAGGCTCGACTTACGAGCAGTACTTC. Combining the CDR3 with reference TRBV7-6 and TRBJ2-7 gives the whole variable domain GAGVSQSPRYKVTKRGQDVALRCDPISGHVSLYWYRQALGQGPEFLTYFNYEAQQDKSGLPNDRFSAERPEGSISTLTIQRTEQRDSAMYRCASSLGSTYEQYFGPGTRLTVT.

The chain employs TRBV10-3 and TRBJ2-5; TRBD1 matches 8 bases. Trimming cost V 6 bases and J 1 base; bases outside gene matches: 7. The CDR3 length is 15 residues. The V gene's germline CDR1 is ENHRY and CDR2 SYGVKD. CDR3 nucleotides: TGTGCCATCAGCTTGGGACAGGAGGGCCAAGAGACCCAGTACTTC. Its translation is CAISLGQEGQETQYF.

The genes are TRBV7-2 and TRBJ2-7, with 8 nucleotides matching TRBD1. Looked up from germline, CDR1 is SGHTA and CDR2 is FQGNSA. The CDR3 runs 13 residues. The V segment lost 3 bases and the J segment 6 bases; nucleotides outside the gene matches: 4. The CDR3 loop is CASSLTGDSEQYF. In DNA, the CDR3 is TGTGCCAGCAGCTTGACAGGGGATAGCGAGCAGTACTTC.

Notes on this clone: A clone one base away is much larger, so this may be a read error. In DNA form, the CDR3 reads TGCAGCGTTGCTCAGGCTAATGTAAAACTGTTTTTT. It yields the protein CSVAQANVKLFF. The chain couples TRBV29-1 to TRBJ1-4; D uncertain. This CDR3 comprises 12 residues. Germline-derived CDR1 and CDR2 are SQVTM and ANQGSEA.

The rearrangement links TRBV18 to TRBJ2-5; 7 bases map to TRBD1. Per the germline V gene, CDR1 is KGHSH and CDR2 is LQKENI. CDR3 length: 16 residues. V gave up 0 bases and J gave up 0 bases; unmatched junction bases: 4. The CDR3 here is CASSPPWDRYQETQYF. CDR3 nucleotides: TGTGCCAGCTCACCACCGTGGGACAGATACCAAGAGACCCAGTACTTC.

The rearrangement joins TRBV18 to TRBJ1-1; 8 nucleotides agree with TRBD1. The germline gives CDR1 KGHSH, CDR2 LQKENI. This CDR3 is built from 15 residues. V was pared by 5 bases and J by 2 bases, with 7 bases of the junction left unmatched. The CDR3 DNA sequence: TGTGCCAGCTCAGACCAGGGGGCTTCAAACACTGAAGCTTTCTTT. This encodes CASSDQGASNTEAFF.

This clone has only a few counts. The gene calls are TRBV7-2 and TRBJ2-7; D is undetermined. Per the germline V gene, CDR1 is SGHTA and CDR2 is FQGNSA. V shed 5 bases and J shed 2 bases, with 13 bases lying between them. The CDR3 length is 14 residues. In DNA, the CDR3 is TGTGCCAGCAGCACCGACTCACTTACCTACGAGCAGTACTTC. It translates to CASSTDSLTYEQYF.

J is TRBJ2-1 and V is TRBV5-8, with 10 bases aligning to TRBD1. Germline CDR1 and CDR2: SGHTS and YDEGEE. Unmatched junction bases numbered 11, after V lost 5 bases and J lost 9 bases. The CDR3 spans 15 residues. The CDR3 sequence: CASSRRDRGQSEQFF. The CDR3 nucleotides read TGTGCCAGCAGTCGCCGGGACAGGGGACAGAGTGAGCAGTTCTTC.

This chain uses TRBV5-6 with TRBJ2-7; D possibly matches TRBD1 or TRBD2 (5 bases each). This CDR3 has 14 residues. V was shortened by 7 bases and J by 3 bases, with 17 bases between the two germline ends. Germline CDR1 and CDR2: SGHDT and YYEEEE. CDR3 protein: CASPLEDGHYEQYF. The DNA for the CDR3 is TGTGCCAGCCCCCTGGAGGACGGACACTACGAGCAGTACTTC.

In this sample, this clone turned up a few times. This chain links TRBV11-2 with TRBJ1-1, with no clear D. The CDR3 loop spans 14 amino acids. V was trimmed by 0 bases and J by 5 bases, leaving 10 bases between them. From germline, CDR1 is SGHAT and CDR2 FQNNGV. The CDR3: CASSLDMAGTEAFF. The CDR3 nucleotides are TGTGCCAGCAGCTTAGATATGGCGGGTACTGAAGCTTTCTTT.

As for this clone: A far larger clone lies a single base away; this is likely a read error. The chain carries TRBV6-4 and TRBJ2-3; 14 bases are a match to TRBD2. The germline gives CDR1 MRHNA, CDR2 SNTAGT. This CDR3 comprises 17 residues. CDR3 coding DNA: TGTGCCAGCAGTGACGGGACTAGCGGGGGAAGCACAGATGCGCAGTATTTT. It translates to CASSDGTSGGSTDAQYF.

The gene calls are TRBV11-2 and TRBJ1-1; no firm D call. V lost 6 bases and J lost 3, with 11 bases in between. From germline, CDR1 is SGHAT and CDR2 FQNNGV. This CDR3 spans 13 amino acids. The CDR3: CASSYTRDTEAFF. Here the CDR3 DNA reads TGTGCCAGCAGTTACACCCGGGACACTGAAGCTTTCTTT.